Shown below are 10 T cell receptor beta chains from a single sample sequenced in a study of T cell responses to AZD1222 COVID-19 vaccine. Assay used: immunoSEQ multiplex PCR; TCRdb lists only in-frame clones, some missing. The table records roughly 130,000 clones, approximately 90% of them present only once. The specimen comprised peripheral blood, sampled 28 days after the second AZD1222 dose. The receptor source for this set is an adult who received the AZD1222 COVID-19 vaccine.

This clone has only a few counts. The chain uses TRBV4-3 and TRBJ1-6; tentatively, D is TRBD1 (6 bases). From germline, CDR1 is LGHNA and CDR2 YSLEER. Trimming stripped 0 bases from V and 10 bases from J, with 10 bases between. This CDR3 has 14 residues. The CDR3, as DNA: TGCGCCAGCAGCCAAGATTCCAGGGGCTCACCCCTCCACTTT. This codes for CASSQDSRGSPLHF.

CDR3 in DNA: TGTGCCAGCAGTTTATATCCCCAGGGAAGAGACGAGCAGTACTTC. Amino acids: CASSLYPQGRDEQYF. The chain employs TRBV28 and TRBJ2-7; TRBD1 might be the D (5 bases). Trimming pared 1 base from V and 5 bases from J, leaving 15 bases between. The length of the CDR3 is 15 residues. The germline V gene has CDR1 MDHEN and CDR2 SYDVKM.

The V call is TRBV20-1, the J call TRBJ1-1; the D gene is possibly TRBD1 (5 bases). Trimming shortened V by 3 bases and J by 0 bases, and 8 bases separated the two germline ends. CDR1 and CDR2 (germline): DFQATT, SNEGSKA (reference sequence). CDR3 length: 13 residues. The CDR3 DNA is TGCAGTGCTAGTGGGACGATGAACACTGAAGCTTTCTTT. It specifies CSASGTMNTEAFF.

CDR3 residues: CASSQSTGELFF. The CDR3 DNA reads TGTGCCAGCAGCCAATCTACCGGGGAGCTGTTTTTT. V gene TRBV3-1 (or the pseudogene TRBV3-2) combines with J gene TRBJ2-2; D not resolved. Trimming stripped 2 bases from V and 5 bases from J, with 3 bases between. The CDR3 is made up of 12 amino acids. Germline V gene data show CDR1 as LGHDT and CDR2 as YNNKEL (reference sequence).

The V gene is TRBV2, the J gene TRBJ1-2; the match to TRBD1 covers 7 bases. The CDR3 runs 13 residues. Germline CDR1 is SNHLY and CDR2 is FYNNEI. Trimming took 4 bases from V and 4 from J; bases not matched to a gene: 3. The CDR3 loop reads CASSGRDSYGYTF. The CDR3 DNA follows: TGTGCCAGCAGTGGCCGGGACAGCTATGGCTACACCTTC.

The genes are TRBV5-6 and TRBJ1-6; D uncertain. The CDR3 has 12 amino acids. In germline, CDR1 is SGHDT, CDR2 YYEEEE. V dropped 4 bases and J dropped 7 bases, with 6 bases sitting between them. DNA of the CDR3: TGTGCCAGCAGCCCGGGGAATTCACCCCTCCACTTT. As protein: CASSPGNSPLHF.

The chain joins TRBV9 to TRBJ2-2; D remains ambiguous. Germline-derived CDR1 and CDR2 are SGDLS and YYNGEE. This CDR3 spans 12 amino acids. Trimming cost V 4 bases and J 8 bases, with 9 bases left between them. The CDR3 DNA sequence: TGTGCCAGCAGCTCAGGTTTGGGGGAGCTGTTTTTT. The encoded protein is CASSSGLGELFF.

The J gene is TRBJ2-3, the V gene TRBV2; D uncertain. Trimming removed 0 bases at V and 4 bases at J, with 11 bases between. The CDR3 runs to 15 residues. The V gene's germline CDR1 is SNHLY and CDR2 FYNNEI. CDR3 region: CASSEAPQGPDTQYF. As DNA, the CDR3 is TGTGCCAGCAGTGAAGCGCCCCAAGGGCCAGATACGCAGTATTTT.

The chain has TRBV29-1 and TRBJ1-3, with a weak D call TRBD1 (6 bases). Germline assignment: CDR1 SQVTM and CDR2 ANQGSEA. The CDR3 consists of 11 residues. The ends were cut back, 6 bases at V and 9 bases at J, with 12 bases in the middle. The CDR3 sequence: CSVEQGSTIYF. The CDR3 DNA is TGCAGCGTGGAACAGGGTAGCACCATATATTTT.

About this clone: Other DNA sequences in the sample encode the same CDR3. The chain employs TRBV5-6 and TRBJ2-1; D not certain. Germline lookup yields CDR1 SGHDT and CDR2 YYEEEE. Trimming shortened V by 0 bases and J by 4 bases, and 5 bases separated the two germline ends. This CDR3 has 13 residues. Here the CDR3 reads CASSLASYNEQFF. CDR3 coding DNA: TGTGCCAGCAGCTTGGCCAGTTACAATGAGCAGTTCTTC.